Below are 26 T cell receptor beta chains sequenced from a single sample in a study of early T cells in non-severe SARS-CoV-2 infection. MiXCR was run by TCRdb on the 5' RACE reads, yielding one entry per CDR3 protein. Of 50,000 to 75,000 distinct CDR3 sequences in the sample, approximately 6.1% are singletons; the top ten hold about 3.6%. Here the sequenced sample was whole blood, taken at baseline. Receptors originate from an adult who was a healthcare worker with PCR-confirmed SARS-CoV-2 infection or an uninfected control (not recorded which).

This clonotype came up many times. V is TRBV5-1 and J is TRBJ1-1, with 7 bases that match TRBD1. The CDR3 consists of 15 residues. The trim removed 0 bases at V and 2 bases at J, leaving 4 bases unmatched. From germline, CDR1 is SGHRS and CDR2 YFSETQ. This chain's CDR3 is CASSLDGTVNTEAFF. In DNA, the CDR3 is TGCGCCAGCAGCTTGGATGGGACAGTTAACACTGAAGCTTTCTTT.

This clonotype was seen at least ten times. The chain is built from TRBV29-1 and TRBJ1-1; no clear D. V was pared by 4 bases and J by 1 base, with 10 bases between. The CDR3 has 13 amino acids. Germline assignment: CDR1 SQVTM and CDR2 ANQGSEA. The CDR3 loop reads CSVGFQENTEAFF. DNA for the CDR3: TGCAGCGTTGGTTTTCAGGAGAACACTGAAGCTTTCTTT.

The chain recombines TRBV5-6 with TRBJ1-1; no clear D gene. V lost 3 bases and J lost 3, with 12 bases in between. This CDR3 comprises 14 residues. Germline V CDR1 and CDR2: SGHDT, YYEEEE. CDR3 DNA: TGTGCCAGCAGCTGGGATTGGAGATACACTGAAGCTTTCTTT. Translation gives CASSWDWRYTEAFF.

The DNA for the CDR3 is TGTGCCAGCAGCTTGCAGAGGATCTACGAGCAGTACTTC. This encodes CASSLQRIYEQYF. The rearrangement links TRBV7-2 to TRBJ2-7, with no clear D. The V gene lost 3 bases and the J gene lost 3 bases, with 9 bases spanning the gap. Germline V gene data show CDR1 as SGHTA and CDR2 as FQGNSA. CDR3 size: 13 residues.

This clonotype was observed a handful of times. The chain has TRBV5-1 and TRBJ2-5; the D gene is possibly TRBD2 (6 bases). The CDR3 sequence is 15 residues long. Trimming took off 0 bases at V and 5 bases at J, with 14 bases between the two ends. The germline V gene encodes CDR1 SGHRS and CDR2 YFSETQ. CDR3 in amino acids: CASSLAGSGGETQYF. CDR3 bases: TGCGCCAGCAGCTTGGCCGGGAGCGGCGGGGAGACCCAGTACTTC.

The chain employs TRBV12-3 or TRBV12-4 and TRBJ2-5; maybe TRBD1 (6 bases). V was cut by 2 bases and J by 4 bases, with 14 bases left in between. The CDR3 covers 15 residues. CDR3 residues: CASSLSWGLGETQYF. The CDR3 DNA is TGTGCCAGCAGTTTAAGCTGGGGGCTTGGAGAGACCCAGTACTTC.

This clonotype showed up just a few times. This chain connects TRBV11-2 to TRBJ1-1, with D possibly being TRBD1 (6 bases). Germline CDR1 is SGHAT and CDR2 is FQNNGV. V shed 1 base and J shed 4 bases, with 13 bases lying between them. CDR3 length: 15 residues. The CDR3 region is CASSLAHTGFTEAFF. CDR3 DNA sequence: TGTGCCAGCAGCTTAGCCCACACAGGGTTCACTGAAGCTTTCTTT.

This clonotype was recorded a few times. The chain carries TRBV7-9 and TRBJ2-5, with D possibly matching TRBD1 (5 bases). Trimming pared 5 bases from V and 5 bases from J, leaving 18 bases between. The germline CDR1 and CDR2 sequences are SEHNR and FQNEAQ (reference sequence). The CDR3 is 15 amino acids. The CDR3 region has the DNA TGTGCCAGCAGCCAAGACAGCTCCTTCGTTGAGACCCAGTACTTC. This codes for CASSQDSSFVETQYF.

This rearrangement joins TRBV28 to TRBJ2-7; D is unresolved. The germline V and J ends were trimmed by 3 bases and 3 bases, with 12 bases remaining between them. The CDR3 runs 14 residues. The V gene's germline CDR1 is MDHEN and CDR2 SYDVKM. CDR3: CASSFRTDVYEQYF. DNA for the CDR3: TGTGCCAGCAGTTTCAGAACCGACGTCTACGAGCAGTACTTC.

The genes are TRBV20-1 and TRBJ2-1, with 7 bases that match TRBD2. This CDR3 has 14 residues. Germline V gives CDR1 DFQATT, CDR2 SNEGSKA (reference sequence). V trimming: 6 bases; J trimming: 4 bases; junction bases outside the gene matches: 9. The CDR3 region has the DNA TGCAGTGCCAGGTCGGGGGGAGCTTACAATGAGCAGTTCTTC. It encodes CSARSGGAYNEQFF.

This chain links TRBV19 with TRBJ1-5, with D possibly being TRBD1 (5 bases). V lost 4 bases, J lost 7 bases, and 11 bases lay in between. CDR1 and CDR2 (germline): LNHDA, SQIVND (reference sequence). The CDR3 is made up of 13 amino acids. The CDR3 DNA reads as TGTGCCAGTAGTAGAGGGGTTGACCAGCCCCAGCATTTT. Its protein is CASSRGVDQPQHF.

Comments on this clonotype: This may be a read error: a much more frequent sequence differs by one nucleotide. The CDR3 nucleotides read TGTGCCAGTAGTATCCCCCCTTTCTACCAGCAGTACTTC. Translation: CASSIPPFYQQYF. The chain joins TRBV19 to TRBJ2-7; D gene uncertain. CDR1 and CDR2 (germline): LNHDA, SQIVND (reference sequence). The CDR3 has 13 amino acids.

This clonotype has ten or more counts. The V and J genes are TRBV12-3 or TRBV12-4 and TRBJ2-7; weak D call: TRBD1 (5 bases). The V end was cut by 7 bases, the J end by 5 bases, with 21 bases between. The CDR3 is made up of 15 amino acids. The CDR3 DNA reads TGTGCCAGCAATTCCAGGGTACTTGGACAAAACGAGCAGTACTTC. Translation: CASNSRVLGQNEQYF.

The CDR3, as DNA: TGCAGCGTTCAACAGGTTGACAATCAGCCCCAGCATTTT. Translated, it gives CSVQQVDNQPQHF. This sequence joins TRBV29-1 and TRBJ1-5; TRBD1 might be the D (5 bases). Trimming removed 5 bases from V and 3 bases from J, with 11 bases in between. In germline, CDR1 is SQVTM, CDR2 ANQGSEA. This CDR3 region has 13 residues.

This clonotype was detected a few times. This rearrangement joins TRBV28 to TRBJ2-7, with D perhaps TRBD1 (6 bases). Trimming pared 2 bases from V and 6 bases from J, leaving 8 bases between. The CDR3 is 12 residues long. The V gene's germline CDR1 is MDHEN and CDR2 SYDVKM. CDR3 region: CASSLKGGEQYF. The CDR3 DNA reads TGTGCCAGCAGTTTAAAAGGGGGCGAGCAGTACTTC.

This clonotype was counted only a few times. J is TRBJ2-1 and V is TRBV7-6; 8 positions agree with TRBD2. CDR1 is SGHVS, CDR2 FNYEAQ, per germline. V shed 5 bases and J 7 bases; nucleotides not matched to a gene: 13. The CDR3 is 16 residues long. The CDR3 nucleotides read TGTGCCAGCAGCCCCCACGAAGCGGGAGTGGGGAATGAGCAGTTCTTC. It yields the protein CASSPHEAGVGNEQFF. The full variable domain, completed using reference TRBV7-6 and TRBJ2-1, is GAGVSQSPRYKVTKRGQDVALRCDPISGHVSLYWYRQALGQGPEFLTYFNYEAQQDKSGLPNDRFSAERPEGSISTLTIQRTEQRDSAMYRCASSPHEAGVGNEQFFGPGTRLTVL.

This clonotype was observed at least ten times. This sequence joins TRBV28 and TRBJ2-6, with D possibly being TRBD1 or TRBD2 (5 bases each). Per the germline V gene, CDR1 is MDHEN and CDR2 is SYDVKM. The CDR3 covers 16 residues. V was clipped by 2 bases and J by 2 bases, with 10 bases between them. The DNA of the CDR3 is TGTGCCAGCAGTTTAGTCTTGGGGGCTGGGGCCAACGTCCTGACTTTC. As protein: CASSLVLGAGANVLTF.

The chain is built from TRBV4-1 and TRBJ1-1, with 10 bases that match TRBD1. The CDR3 contains 16 residues. Germline loops: CDR1 MGHRA, CDR2 YSYEKL. J was trimmed by 0 bases and V by 2 bases; bases with no gene match: 3. CDR3 residues: CASSQRDRGLNTEAFF. The CDR3 region has the DNA TGCGCCAGCAGCCAACGGGACAGGGGCTTGAACACTGAAGCTTTCTTT.

This clonotype was counted many times. V is TRBV7-2 and J is TRBJ2-3, with a possible D match to TRBD2 (5 bases). Trimming stripped 4 bases from V and 1 base from J, with 12 bases between. Germline V gene sequence: CDR1 SGHTA, CDR2 FQGNSA. The CDR3 has 15 residues. The CDR3 bases are TGTGCCAGCAGCTCCATGATGCGGGGCACAGATACGCAGTATTTT. Protein product: CASSSMMRGTDTQYF.

This clonotype was observed at least ten times. The J gene is TRBJ2-1, the V gene TRBV6-2 or TRBV6-3, with a weak D call TRBD2 (6 bases). V lost 6 bases and J 2 bases, leaving 17 bases between the germline ends. Germline values: CDR1 MNHEY, CDR2 SVGEGT. CDR3 length: 16 amino acids. In DNA form, the CDR3 reads TGTGCCAGCAGCGTCCGACTAGTTCTTACCTACAATGAGCAGTTCTTC. As protein: CASSVRLVLTYNEQFF.

This clonotype has more than one count but fewer than ten. This chain connects TRBV28 to TRBJ2-4; D is possibly TRBD2 (6 bases). Between the trimmed V and J ends, which lost 2 bases and 7 bases, there was a span of 6 bases. The V gene's germline CDR1 is MDHEN and CDR2 SYDVKM. The CDR3 runs 12 residues. The CDR3 sequence is CASSLGGNIQYF. CDR3 DNA sequence: TGTGCCAGCAGTTTAGGAGGGAACATTCAGTACTTC. Full variable domain (missing parts from reference TRBV28 and TRBJ2-4): DVKVTQSSRYLVKRTGEKVFLECVQDMDHENMFWYRQDPGLGLRLIYFSYDVKMKEKGDIPEGYSVSREKKERFSLILESASTNQTSMYLCASSLGGNIQYFGAGTRLSVL.

The chain links TRBV7-9 to TRBJ2-2; 11 bases align to TRBD2. CDR1 and CDR2 from the germline V gene are SEHNR and FQNEAQ (reference sequence). This CDR3 region has 17 residues. The V segment lost 5 bases and the J segment 5 bases; nucleotides outside the gene matches: 10. In nucleotides, the CDR3 is TGTGCCAGCAGCCACACCCGGGGGACTAGCGGTACCGGGGAGCTGTTTTTT. Translation: CASSHTRGTSGTGELFF.

There are many counts of this clonotype. This chain links TRBV20-1 with TRBJ1-1, with D possibly TRBD1 on 5 matching bases. V was clipped by 6 bases and J by 2 bases, with 19 bases between them. Germline V lookup: CDR1 DFQATT, CDR2 SNEGSKA (reference sequence). CDR3 size: 15 residues. CDR3 residues: CSAAEEGSGNTEAFF. DNA of the CDR3: TGCAGTGCCGCCGAGGAGGGGTCAGGAAACACTGAAGCTTTCTTT.

The rearrangement joins TRBV28 to TRBJ2-7; unclear D gene. Germline-derived CDR1 and CDR2 are MDHEN and SYDVKM. V lost 0 bases to trimming and J lost 0 bases, with 9 bases between them. This CDR3 is built from 15 residues. CDR3 DNA sequence: TGTGCCAGCAGTTTATGGGCTCACAGCTCCTACGAGCAGTACTTC. This gives the protein CASSLWAHSSYEQYF.

The sample holds many counts of this clonotype. The chain recombines TRBV7-6 with TRBJ2-3, with 7 bases lining up with TRBD2. Germline V gene data show CDR1 as SGHVS and CDR2 as FNYEAQ. The CDR3 runs 16 residues. Losses at the gene ends were 0 bases for V and 5 bases for J; bases not matched to a gene: 8. In DNA form, the CDR3 reads TGTGCCAGCAGCTTAGCGGTGGCGGGAGCTGGAGATACGCAGTATTTT. Its translation: CASSLAVAGAGDTQYF. Complete variable domain (other parts from reference TRBV7-6 and TRBJ2-3): GAGVSQSPRYKVTKRGQDVALRCDPISGHVSLYWYRQALGQGPEFLTYFNYEAQQDKSGLPNDRFSAERPEGSISTLTIQRTEQRDSAMYRCASSLAVAGAGDTQYFGPGTRLTVL.

This clonotype was detected ten times or more. The chain employs TRBV20-1 and TRBJ1-5; D perhaps matches TRBD1 (6 bases). Germline values: CDR1 DFQATT, CDR2 SNEGSKA (reference sequence). The V gene lost 2 bases and the J gene lost 5 bases, with 19 bases spanning the gap. The CDR3 runs 16 residues. The CDR3 is CSARPLLEGGYQPQHF. CDR3 DNA sequence: TGCAGTGCTAGACCTCTATTGGAGGGGGGCTATCAGCCCCAGCATTTT.